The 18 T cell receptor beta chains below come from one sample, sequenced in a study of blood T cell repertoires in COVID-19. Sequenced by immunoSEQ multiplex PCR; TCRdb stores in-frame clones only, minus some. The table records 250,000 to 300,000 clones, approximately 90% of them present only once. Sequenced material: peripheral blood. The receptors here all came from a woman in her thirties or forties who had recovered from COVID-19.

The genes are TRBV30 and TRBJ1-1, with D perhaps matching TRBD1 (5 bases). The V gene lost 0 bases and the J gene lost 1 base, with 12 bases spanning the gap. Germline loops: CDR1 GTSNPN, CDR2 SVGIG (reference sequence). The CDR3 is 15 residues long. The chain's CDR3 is CAWSVSGRGNTEAFF. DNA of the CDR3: TGTGCCTGGAGTGTATCGGGGCGGGGGAACACTGAAGCTTTCTTT.

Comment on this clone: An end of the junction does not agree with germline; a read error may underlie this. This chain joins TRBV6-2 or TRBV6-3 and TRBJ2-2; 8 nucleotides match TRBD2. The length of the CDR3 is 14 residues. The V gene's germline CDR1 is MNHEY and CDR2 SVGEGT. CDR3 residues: CASSPYLPGREVFF. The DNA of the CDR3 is TGTGCCAGCAGCCCATATCTCCCCGGGAGGGAGGTGTTTTTT.

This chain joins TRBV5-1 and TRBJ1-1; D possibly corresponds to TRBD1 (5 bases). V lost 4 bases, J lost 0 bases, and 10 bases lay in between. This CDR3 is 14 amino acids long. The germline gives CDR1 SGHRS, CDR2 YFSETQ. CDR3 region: CASSPGGMNTEAFF. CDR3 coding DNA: TGCGCCAGCAGCCCCGGGGGGATGAACACTGAAGCTTTCTTT.

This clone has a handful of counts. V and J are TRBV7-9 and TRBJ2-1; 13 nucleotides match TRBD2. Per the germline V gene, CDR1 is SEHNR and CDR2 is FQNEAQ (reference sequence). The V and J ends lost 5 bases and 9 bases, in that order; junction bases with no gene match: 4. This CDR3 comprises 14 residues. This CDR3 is CASSPTSGRGEQFF. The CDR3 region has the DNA TGTGCCAGCAGCCCAACTAGCGGGAGGGGTGAGCAGTTCTTC.

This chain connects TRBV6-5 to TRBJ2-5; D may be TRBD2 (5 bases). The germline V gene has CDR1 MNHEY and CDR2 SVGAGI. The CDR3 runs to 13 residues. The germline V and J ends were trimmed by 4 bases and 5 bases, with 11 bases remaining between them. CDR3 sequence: CASSSGMGETQYF. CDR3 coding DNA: TGTGCCAGCAGTTCCGGGATGGGGGAGACCCAGTACTTC.

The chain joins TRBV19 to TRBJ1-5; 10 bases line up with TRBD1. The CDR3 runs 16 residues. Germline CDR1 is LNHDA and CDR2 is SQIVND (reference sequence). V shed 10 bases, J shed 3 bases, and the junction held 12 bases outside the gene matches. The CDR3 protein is CATKSRDRGSNQPQHF. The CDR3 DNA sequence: TGTGCCACCAAATCCCGGGACAGGGGATCCAATCAGCCCCAGCATTTT.

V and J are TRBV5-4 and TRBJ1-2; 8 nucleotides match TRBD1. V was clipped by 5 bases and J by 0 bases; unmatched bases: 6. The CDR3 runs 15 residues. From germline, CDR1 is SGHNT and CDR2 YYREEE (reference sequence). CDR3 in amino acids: CASSPRQGTNYGYTF. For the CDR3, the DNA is TGTGCCAGCAGTCCTAGACAGGGGACTAACTATGGCTACACCTTC.

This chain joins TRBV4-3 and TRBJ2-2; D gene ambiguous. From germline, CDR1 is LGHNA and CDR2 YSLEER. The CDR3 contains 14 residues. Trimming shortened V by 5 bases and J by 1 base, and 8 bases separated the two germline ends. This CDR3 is CASSRQENTGELFF. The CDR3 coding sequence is TGCGCCAGCAGCAGGCAGGAGAACACCGGGGAGCTGTTTTTT.

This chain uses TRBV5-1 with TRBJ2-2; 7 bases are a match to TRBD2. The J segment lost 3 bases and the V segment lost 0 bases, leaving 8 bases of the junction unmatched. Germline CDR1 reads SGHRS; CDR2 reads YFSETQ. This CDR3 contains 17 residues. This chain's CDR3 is CASSLGGGSADTGELFF. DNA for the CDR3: TGCGCCAGCAGCTTGGGGGGCGGGAGCGCCGACACCGGGGAGCTGTTTTTT.

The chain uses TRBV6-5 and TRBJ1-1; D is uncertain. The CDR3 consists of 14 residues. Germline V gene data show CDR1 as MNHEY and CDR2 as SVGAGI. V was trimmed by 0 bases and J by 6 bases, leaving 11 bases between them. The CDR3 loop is CASSYSPSLPEAFF. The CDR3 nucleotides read TGTGCCAGCAGTTACTCTCCCTCTCTCCCTGAAGCTTTCTTT.

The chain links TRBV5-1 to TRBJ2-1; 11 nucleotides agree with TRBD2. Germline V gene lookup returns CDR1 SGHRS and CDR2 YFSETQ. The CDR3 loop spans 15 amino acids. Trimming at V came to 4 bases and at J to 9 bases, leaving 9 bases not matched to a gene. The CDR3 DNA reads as TGCGCCAGCAGCGACCGTAGCGGGAGGGCGGTTGAGCAGTTCTTC. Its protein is CASSDRSGRAVEQFF.

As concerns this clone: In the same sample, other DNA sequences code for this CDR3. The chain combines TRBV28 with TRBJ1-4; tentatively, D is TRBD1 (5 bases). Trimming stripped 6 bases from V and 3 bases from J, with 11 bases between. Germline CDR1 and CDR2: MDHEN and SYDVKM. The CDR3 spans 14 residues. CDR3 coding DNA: TGTGCCAGCAGCTTGGGGGGACCTAATGAAAAACTGTTTTTT. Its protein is CASSLGGPNEKLFF.

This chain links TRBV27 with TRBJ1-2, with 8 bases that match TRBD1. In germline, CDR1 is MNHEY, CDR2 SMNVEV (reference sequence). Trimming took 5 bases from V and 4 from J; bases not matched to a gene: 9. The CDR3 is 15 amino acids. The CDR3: CASSSLQGGSYGYTF. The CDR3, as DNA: TGTGCCAGCAGTAGCCTACAGGGGGGGTCCTATGGCTACACCTTC.

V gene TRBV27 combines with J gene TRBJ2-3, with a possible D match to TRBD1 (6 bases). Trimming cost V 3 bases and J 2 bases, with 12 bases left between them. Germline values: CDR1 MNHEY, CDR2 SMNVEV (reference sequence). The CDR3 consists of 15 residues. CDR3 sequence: CASSFLQGPTDTQYF. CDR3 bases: TGTGCCAGCAGTTTTTTGCAGGGGCCCACAGATACGCAGTATTTT.

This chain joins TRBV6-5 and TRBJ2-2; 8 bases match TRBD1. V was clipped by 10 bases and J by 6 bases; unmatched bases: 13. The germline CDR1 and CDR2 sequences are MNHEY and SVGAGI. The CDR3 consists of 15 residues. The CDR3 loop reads CATLLRDRFSGELFF. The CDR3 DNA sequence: TGTGCCACCCTCCTAAGGGACAGGTTTTCCGGGGAGCTGTTTTTT.

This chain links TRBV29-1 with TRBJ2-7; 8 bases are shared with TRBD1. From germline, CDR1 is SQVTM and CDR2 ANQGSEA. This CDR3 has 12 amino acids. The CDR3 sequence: CLQQGDHYEQYV. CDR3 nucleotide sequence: TGCCTCCAACAGGGGGATCACTACGAGCAGTACGTC.

The CDR3 DNA sequence: TGTGCCAGCAGCGTAGGCGGGAGTCCCTACGAGCAGTACTTC. Translating gives CASSVGGSPYEQYF. This chain uses TRBV9 with TRBJ2-7; TRBD2 matches at 7 bases. J was trimmed by 2 bases and V by 0 bases; bases with no gene match: 2. This CDR3 comprises 14 residues. CDR1 is SGDLS, CDR2 YYNGEE, per germline.

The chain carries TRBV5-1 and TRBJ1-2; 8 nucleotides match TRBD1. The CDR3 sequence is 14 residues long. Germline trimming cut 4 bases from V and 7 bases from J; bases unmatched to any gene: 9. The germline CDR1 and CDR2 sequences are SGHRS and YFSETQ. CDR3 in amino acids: CASSRGAQGAGYTF. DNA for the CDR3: TGCGCCAGCAGCCGGGGGGCCCAGGGGGCTGGCTACACCTTC.